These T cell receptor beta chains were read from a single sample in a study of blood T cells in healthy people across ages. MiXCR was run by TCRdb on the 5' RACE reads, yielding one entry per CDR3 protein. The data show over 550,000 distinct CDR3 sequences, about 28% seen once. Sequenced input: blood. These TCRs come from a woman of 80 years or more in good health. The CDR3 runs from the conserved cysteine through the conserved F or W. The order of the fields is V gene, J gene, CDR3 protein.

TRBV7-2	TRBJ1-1	CASSLVGKNTEAFF
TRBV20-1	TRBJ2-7	CSARDLRTGGDEQYF
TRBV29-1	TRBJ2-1	CSVDWVGLNSYNEQFF
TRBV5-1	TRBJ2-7	CASSLAAGRSYEQYF
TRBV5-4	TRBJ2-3	CASSLRPGQGITDTQYF
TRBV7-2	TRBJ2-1	CASSARTRNRGEQFF
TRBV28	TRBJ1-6	CASSFGRENSPLHF
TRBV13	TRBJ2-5	CASSTPHVSGGQETQYF
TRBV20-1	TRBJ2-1	CSARIGAAVYNEQFF
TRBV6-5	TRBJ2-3	CATQRGRTDTQYF
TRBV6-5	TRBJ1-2	CASRRTGKVYGYTF
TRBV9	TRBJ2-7	CASSPGQGGFEQYF
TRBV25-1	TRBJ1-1	CASSESRGRAEAFF
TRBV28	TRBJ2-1	CASSPLGFSSYNEQFF
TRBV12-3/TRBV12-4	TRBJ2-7	CASSLGKASYEQYF
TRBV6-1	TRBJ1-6	CASSAMVGQGGTYNSPLHF
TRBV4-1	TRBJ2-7	CASSQEVARANEQYF
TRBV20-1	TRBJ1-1	CSASGAGANTEAFF
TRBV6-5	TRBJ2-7	CASSYRGGPTYEQYF
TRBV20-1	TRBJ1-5	CSAKLRNQPQHF
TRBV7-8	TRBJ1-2	CASSLAKSYGYTF
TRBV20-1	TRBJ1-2	CTAGRGNYGYTF
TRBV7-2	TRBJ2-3	CASLSGTSTDTQYF
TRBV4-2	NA	CASNPGTGGLETQYF
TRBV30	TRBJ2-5	CAWSVGQGAKNDQYF
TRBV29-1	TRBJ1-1	CSVDWTGNQNGEAFF
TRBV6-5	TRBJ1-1	CASRPRMGWMNTEAFF
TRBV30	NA	CAWAPGLATYEQYF
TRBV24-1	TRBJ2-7	CATRGVGSEQYF
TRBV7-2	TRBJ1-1	CASSWAPGQTDAFF
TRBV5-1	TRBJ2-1	CASSLGWGLADNEQFF
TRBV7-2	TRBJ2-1	CASSWTSGGQDEQFF
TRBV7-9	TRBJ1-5	CASSLGIQEMNQPQHF
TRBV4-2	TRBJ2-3	CASSRDPGGDADTQYF
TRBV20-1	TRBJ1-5	CSAMGYSNQPQHF
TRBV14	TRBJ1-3	CASSQGSHSGNTIYF
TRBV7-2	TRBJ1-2	CASSHRGAWDGYTF
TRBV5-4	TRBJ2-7	CASSLGNRQGVEQYF
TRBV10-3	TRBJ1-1	CAIASGGANTEAFF
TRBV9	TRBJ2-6	CASSVQLPSGANVLTF
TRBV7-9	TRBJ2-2	CASRPTGGDTTGELFF
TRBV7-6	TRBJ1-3	CASSLGRNSISGNTIYF
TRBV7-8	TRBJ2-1	CASSLGGAGVNEQFF
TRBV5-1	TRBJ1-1	CASSLNDTEAFF
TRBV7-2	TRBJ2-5	CASSPPGTGGSRLETQYF
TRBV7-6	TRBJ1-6	CASSLHEGSPLHF
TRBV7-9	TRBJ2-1	CASSLVRPPRGSSYNEQFF
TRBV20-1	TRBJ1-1	CSAPAGGGTEAFF
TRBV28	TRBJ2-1	CASRTGTVETQFF
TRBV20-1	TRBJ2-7	CSAVPASENEQYF
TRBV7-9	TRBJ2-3	CASSLAQRTSGLTDTQYF
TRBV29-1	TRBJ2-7	CSVEVGTDEQYF